Sequencing of this T cell receptor (beta chain) was carried out in a study of response to subunit inactivated influenza vaccine. Findings of the study overall: Few new T cells, the authors suggested, are recruited by each seasonal influenza vaccination.

Via MiXCR, TCRdb re-called the RT-PCR reads, giving one row per CDR3 protein. Of 650,000 to 700,000 distinct CDR3 sequences listed, roughly 14% were seen once; the top ten hold around 10%. V lost 1 base to trimming and J lost 0 bases; unmatched junction nucleotides: 2. This CDR3 has 15 amino acids. Germline CDR1 LNHNV, CDR2 YYDKDF (reference sequence). This clonotype was picked up a small number of times. The target antigen is unknown. The origin of this receptor is a man over 45 who received an inactivated influenza vaccine. The chain carries TRBV15 and TRBJ1-1; 7 positions match TRBD1. The sample consisted of PBMCs from blood, taken 12 days after vaccination. The DNA for the CDR3 is TGTGCCACCAGCAGAGGCAGGGGGATGAACACTGAAGCTTTCTTT. Translating it yields CATSRGRGMNTEAFF.